This T cell receptor beta chain was profiled in a study of T cell repertoires in cytomegalovirus infection. Looking at the study overall: It can be stated that public TCR beta signatures indicated CMV infection as well as a matching HLA type.

V was cut by 2 bases and J by 7 bases, with 24 bases left in between. Per the germline V gene, CDR1 is SGHVS and CDR2 is FQNEAQ. CDR3 length: 18 amino acids. This clonotype occurred many times. A single record per CDR3 protein comes from TCRdb applying MiXCR to the reads. The sample comprises about 250,000 distinct CDR3 sequences, roughly 6.5% of which are singletons, and about 6% rests with the top ten. The J gene is TRBJ1-3, the V gene TRBV7-8, with D possibly TRBD1 on 6 matching bases. The sample was PBMCs. This receptor was obtained from a human donor in good health (CMV status not recorded). Some clones in this sample may be carry-over from other donors' samples. CDR3: CASSLSLANREYSNTIYF. DNA for the CDR3: TGTGCCAGCAGCTTATCATTGGCAAACAGGGAGTATTCGAACACCATATATTTT.